This TCR beta chain emerged from a study of preoperative IRX-2 immunotherapy in early breast cancer. Germline CDR1 is MNHNS and CDR2 is SASEGT. CDR3 size: 14 residues. V lost 3 bases and J 3 bases, leaving 6 bases between the germline ends. Described treatment: preoperative locoregional IRX-2 cytokine immunotherapy. Patients received preoperative, locoregional IRX-2 cytokine immunotherapy in a phase Ib study. Using immunoSEQ multiplex PCR, the repertoire was profiled, and TCRdb retains in-frame clones only, with some absent. Here the sample spans 30,000 to 35,000 clones, about 96% being singletons. The TCR was taken from a human donor with breast cancer. Sample collection was performed from a patient treated with IRX-2 immunotherapy. The chain recombines TRBV6-1 with TRBJ1-6; D call uncertain. CDR3 sequence (DNA): TGTGCCAGCAGTGACATCGGCTATAATTCACCCCTCCACTTT. It encodes CASSDIGYNSPLHF.